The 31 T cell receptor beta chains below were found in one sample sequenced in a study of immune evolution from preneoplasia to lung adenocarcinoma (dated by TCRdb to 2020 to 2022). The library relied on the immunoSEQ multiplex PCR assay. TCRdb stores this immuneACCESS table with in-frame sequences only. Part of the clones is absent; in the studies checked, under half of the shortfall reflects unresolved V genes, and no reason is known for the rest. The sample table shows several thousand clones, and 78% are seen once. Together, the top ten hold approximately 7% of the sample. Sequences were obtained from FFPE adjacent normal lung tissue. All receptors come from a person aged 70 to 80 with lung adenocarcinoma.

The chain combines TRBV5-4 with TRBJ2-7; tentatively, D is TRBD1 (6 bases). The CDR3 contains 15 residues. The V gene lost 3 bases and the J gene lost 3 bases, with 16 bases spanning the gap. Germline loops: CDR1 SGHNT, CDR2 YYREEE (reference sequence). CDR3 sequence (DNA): TGTGCCAGCAGCTCAGAGGTGGGCAGGGGCTACGAGCAGTACTTC. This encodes CASSSEVGRGYEQYF. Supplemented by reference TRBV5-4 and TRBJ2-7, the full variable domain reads ETGVTQSPTHLIKTRGQQVTLRCSSQSGHNTVSWYQQALGQGPQFIFQYYREEENGRGNFPPRFSGLQFPNYSSELNVNALELDDSALYLCASSSEVGRGYEQYFGPGTRLTVT.

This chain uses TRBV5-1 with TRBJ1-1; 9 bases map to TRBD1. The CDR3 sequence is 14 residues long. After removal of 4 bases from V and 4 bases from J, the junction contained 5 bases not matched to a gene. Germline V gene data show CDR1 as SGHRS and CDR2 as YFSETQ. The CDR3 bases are TGCGCCAGCAGCGCCCGGACAGGGGCCACTGAAGCTTTCTTT. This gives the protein CASSARTGATEAFF.

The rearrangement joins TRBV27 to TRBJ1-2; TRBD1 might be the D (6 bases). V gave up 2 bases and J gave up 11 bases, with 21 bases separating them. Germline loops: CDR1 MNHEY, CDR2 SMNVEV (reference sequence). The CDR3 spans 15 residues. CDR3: CASSLTNWGPEGYTF. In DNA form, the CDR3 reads TGTGCCAGCAGTTTAACGAATTGGGGGCCAGAGGGATACACCTTC.

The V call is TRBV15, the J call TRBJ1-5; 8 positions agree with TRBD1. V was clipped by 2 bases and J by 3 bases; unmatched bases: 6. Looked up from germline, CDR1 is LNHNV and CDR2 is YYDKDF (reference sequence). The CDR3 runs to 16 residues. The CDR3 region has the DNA TGTGCCACCAGCAGATTAAGGACAGGGAACAATCAGCCCCAGCATTTT. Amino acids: CATSRLRTGNNQPQHF.

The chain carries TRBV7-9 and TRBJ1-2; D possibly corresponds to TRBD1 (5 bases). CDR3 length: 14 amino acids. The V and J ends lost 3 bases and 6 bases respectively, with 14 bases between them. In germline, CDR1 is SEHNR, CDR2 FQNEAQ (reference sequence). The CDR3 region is CASSFAGRVDGYTF. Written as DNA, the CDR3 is TGTGCCAGCAGCTTCGCGGGACGAGTAGATGGCTACACCTTC.

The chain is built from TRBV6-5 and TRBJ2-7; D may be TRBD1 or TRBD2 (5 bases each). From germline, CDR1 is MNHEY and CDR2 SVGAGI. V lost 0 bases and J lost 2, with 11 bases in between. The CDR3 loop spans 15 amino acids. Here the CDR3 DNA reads TGTGCCAGCAGTTACTCGATGGGGGACCCCTACGAGCAGTACTTC. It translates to CASSYSMGDPYEQYF.

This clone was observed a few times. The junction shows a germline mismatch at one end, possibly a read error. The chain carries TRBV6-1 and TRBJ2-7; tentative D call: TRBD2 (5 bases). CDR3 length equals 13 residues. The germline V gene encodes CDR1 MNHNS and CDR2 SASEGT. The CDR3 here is CATTRTGMNEQNF. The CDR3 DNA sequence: TGTGCCACTACCCGTACGGGGATGAACGAGCAGAACTTC.

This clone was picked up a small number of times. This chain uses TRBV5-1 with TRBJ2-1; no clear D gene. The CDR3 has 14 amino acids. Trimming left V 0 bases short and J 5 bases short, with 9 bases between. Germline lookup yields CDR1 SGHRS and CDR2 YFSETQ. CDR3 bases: TGCGCCAGCAGCTTGGAAGACCCCGACAATGAGCAGTTCTTC. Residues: CASSLEDPDNEQFF.

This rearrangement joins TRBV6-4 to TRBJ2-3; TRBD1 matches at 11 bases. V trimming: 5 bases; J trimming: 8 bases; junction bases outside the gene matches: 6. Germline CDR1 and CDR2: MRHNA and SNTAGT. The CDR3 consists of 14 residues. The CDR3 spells CASSLGQGASTQYF. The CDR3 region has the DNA TGTGCCAGCAGTTTAGGACAGGGGGCGAGTACGCAGTATTTT.

CDR3 region: CASSQSWGLAHSYEQYF. The CDR3 DNA sequence: TGTGCCAGCAGCCAATCCTGGGGCCTAGCGCACAGTTACGAGCAGTACTTC. The chain joins TRBV4-2 to TRBJ2-7, with D perhaps TRBD2 (6 bases). Looked up from germline, CDR1 is LGHNA and CDR2 is YNFKEQ. With 2 bases removed from V and 4 bases from J, the gap between germline ends came to 21 bases. The CDR3 covers 17 residues.

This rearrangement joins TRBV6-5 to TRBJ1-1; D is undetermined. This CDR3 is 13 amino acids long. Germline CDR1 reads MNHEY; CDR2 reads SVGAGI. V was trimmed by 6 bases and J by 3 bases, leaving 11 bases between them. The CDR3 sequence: CASRSRGYTEAFF. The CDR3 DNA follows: TGTGCCAGCAGGTCTCGAGGGTACACTGAAGCTTTCTTT.

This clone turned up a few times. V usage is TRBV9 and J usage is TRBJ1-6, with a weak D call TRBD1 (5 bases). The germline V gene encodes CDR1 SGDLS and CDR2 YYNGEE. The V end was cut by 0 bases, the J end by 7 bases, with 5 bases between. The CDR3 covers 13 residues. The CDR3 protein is CASSVGQNSPLHF. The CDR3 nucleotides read TGTGCCAGCAGCGTAGGACAGAATTCACCCCTCCACTTT.

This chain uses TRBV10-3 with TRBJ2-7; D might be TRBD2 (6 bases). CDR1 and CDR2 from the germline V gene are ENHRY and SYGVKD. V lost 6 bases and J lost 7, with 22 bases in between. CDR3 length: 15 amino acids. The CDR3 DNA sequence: TGTGCCATCAGGAGCCCGGAGGGCGGGTCGGGGGAGCAGTACTTC. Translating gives CAIRSPEGGSGEQYF.

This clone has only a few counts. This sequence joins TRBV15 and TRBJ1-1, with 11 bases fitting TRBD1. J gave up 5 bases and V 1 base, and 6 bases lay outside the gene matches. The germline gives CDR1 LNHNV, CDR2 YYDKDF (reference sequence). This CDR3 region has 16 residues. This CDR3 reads CATSRGEGTGGTEAFF. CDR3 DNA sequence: TGTGCCACCAGCAGAGGGGAAGGGACAGGGGGTACTGAAGCTTTCTTT.

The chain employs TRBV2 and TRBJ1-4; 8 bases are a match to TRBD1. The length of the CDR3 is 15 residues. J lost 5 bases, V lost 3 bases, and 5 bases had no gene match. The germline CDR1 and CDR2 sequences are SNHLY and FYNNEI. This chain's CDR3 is CASSDYGQGNEKLFF. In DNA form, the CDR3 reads TGTGCCAGCAGTGATTACGGACAGGGAAATGAAAAACTGTTTTTT.

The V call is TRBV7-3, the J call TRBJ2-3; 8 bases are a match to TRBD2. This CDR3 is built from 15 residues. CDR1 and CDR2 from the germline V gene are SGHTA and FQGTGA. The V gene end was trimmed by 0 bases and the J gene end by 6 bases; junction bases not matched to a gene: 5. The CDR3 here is CASSLTSGNGDTQYF. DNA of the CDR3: TGTGCCAGCAGCTTAACTAGCGGGAACGGGGATACGCAGTATTTT. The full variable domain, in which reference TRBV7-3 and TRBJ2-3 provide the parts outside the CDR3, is GAGVSQTPSNKVTEKGKYVELRCDPISGHTALYWYRQSLGQGPEFLIYFQGTGAADDSGLPNDRFFAVRPEGSVSTLKIQRTERGDSAVYLCASSLTSGNGDTQYFGPGTRLTVL.

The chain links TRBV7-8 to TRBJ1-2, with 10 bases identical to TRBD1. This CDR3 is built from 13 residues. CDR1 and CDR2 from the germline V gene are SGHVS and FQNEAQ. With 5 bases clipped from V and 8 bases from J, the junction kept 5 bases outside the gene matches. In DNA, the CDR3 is TGTGCCAGCAGCGGGCGGACAGGGGGAGGCTACACCTTC. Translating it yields CASSGRTGGGYTF.

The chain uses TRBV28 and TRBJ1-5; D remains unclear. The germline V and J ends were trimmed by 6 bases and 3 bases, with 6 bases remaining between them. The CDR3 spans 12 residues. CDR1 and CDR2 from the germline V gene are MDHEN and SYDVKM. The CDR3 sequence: CASRGNNQPQHF. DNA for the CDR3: TGTGCCAGCAGGGGGAACAATCAGCCCCAGCATTTT. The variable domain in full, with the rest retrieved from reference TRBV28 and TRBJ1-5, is DVKVTQSSRYLVKRTGEKVFLECVQDMDHENMFWYRQDPGLGLRLIYFSYDVKMKEKGDIPEGYSVSREKKERFSLILESASTNQTSMYLCASRGNNQPQHFGDGTRLSIL.

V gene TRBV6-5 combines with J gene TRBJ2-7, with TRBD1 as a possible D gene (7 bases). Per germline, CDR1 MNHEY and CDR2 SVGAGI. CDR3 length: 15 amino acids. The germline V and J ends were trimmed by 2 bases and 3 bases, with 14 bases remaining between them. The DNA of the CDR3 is TGTGCCAGCAGTTACCGGAGGGGGCCCATCTACGAGCAGTACTTC. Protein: CASSYRRGPIYEQYF.

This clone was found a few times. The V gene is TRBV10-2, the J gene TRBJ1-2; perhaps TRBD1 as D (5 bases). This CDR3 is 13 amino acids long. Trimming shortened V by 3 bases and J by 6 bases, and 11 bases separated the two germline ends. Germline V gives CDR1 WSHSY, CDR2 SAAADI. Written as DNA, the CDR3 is TGCGCCAGCAGTGATGCCCCGACAGATGGCTACACCTTC. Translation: CASSDAPTDGYTF.

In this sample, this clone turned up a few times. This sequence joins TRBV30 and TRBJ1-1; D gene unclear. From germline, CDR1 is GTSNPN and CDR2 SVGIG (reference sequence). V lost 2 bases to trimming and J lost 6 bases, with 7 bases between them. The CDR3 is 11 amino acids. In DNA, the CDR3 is TGTGCCTGGAGTTCAGTGGCTGAAGCTTTCTTT. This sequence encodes CAWSSVAEAFF.

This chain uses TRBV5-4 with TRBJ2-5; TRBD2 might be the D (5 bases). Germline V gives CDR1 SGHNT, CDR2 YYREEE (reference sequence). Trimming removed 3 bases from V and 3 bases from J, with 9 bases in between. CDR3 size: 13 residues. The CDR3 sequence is CASSSTREETQYF. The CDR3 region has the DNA TGTGCCAGCAGCTCTACTAGGGAAGAGACCCAGTACTTC.

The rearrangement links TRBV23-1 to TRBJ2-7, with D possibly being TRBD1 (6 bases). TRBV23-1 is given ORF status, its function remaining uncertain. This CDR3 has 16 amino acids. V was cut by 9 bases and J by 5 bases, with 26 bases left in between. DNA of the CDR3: TGCGCCAGGGGATCACAGGGACCGCATTCAAAGAACGAGCAGTACTTC. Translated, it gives CARGSQGPHSKNEQYF.

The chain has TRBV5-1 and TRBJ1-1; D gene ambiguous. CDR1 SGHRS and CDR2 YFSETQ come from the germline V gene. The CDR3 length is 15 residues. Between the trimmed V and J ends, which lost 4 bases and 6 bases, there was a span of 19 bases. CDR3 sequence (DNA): TGCGCCAGCAGCCCGACCCCACCGGGAGAACCTGAAGCTTTCTTT. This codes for CASSPTPPGEPEAFF.

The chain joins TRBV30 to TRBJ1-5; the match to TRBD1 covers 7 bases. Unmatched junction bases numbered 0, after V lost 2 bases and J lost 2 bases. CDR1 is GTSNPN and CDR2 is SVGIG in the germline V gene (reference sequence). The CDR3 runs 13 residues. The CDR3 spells CAWSQGGNQPQHF. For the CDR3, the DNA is TGTGCCTGGAGTCAGGGGGGCAATCAGCCCCAGCATTTT.

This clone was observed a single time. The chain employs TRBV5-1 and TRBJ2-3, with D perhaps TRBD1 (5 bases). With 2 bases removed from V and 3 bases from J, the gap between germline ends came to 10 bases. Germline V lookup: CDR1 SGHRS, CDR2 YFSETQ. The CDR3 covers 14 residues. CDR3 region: CASSFGQGTDTQYF. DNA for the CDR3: TGCGCCAGCAGCTTTGGGCAGGGAACAGATACGCAGTATTTT.

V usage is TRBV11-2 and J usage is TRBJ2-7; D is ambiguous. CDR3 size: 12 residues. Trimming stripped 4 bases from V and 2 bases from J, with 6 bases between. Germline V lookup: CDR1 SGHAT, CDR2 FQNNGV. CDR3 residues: CASSSGPYEQYF. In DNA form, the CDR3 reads TGTGCCAGCAGCTCTGGACCCTACGAGCAGTACTTC.

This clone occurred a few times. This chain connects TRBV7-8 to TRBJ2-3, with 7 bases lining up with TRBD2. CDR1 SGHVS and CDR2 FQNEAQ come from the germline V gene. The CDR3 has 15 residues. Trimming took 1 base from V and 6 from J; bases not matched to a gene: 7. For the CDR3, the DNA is TGTGCCAGCAGCTTAGTGGCGGGAGAATCTGATACGCAGTATTTT. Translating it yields CASSLVAGESDTQYF.

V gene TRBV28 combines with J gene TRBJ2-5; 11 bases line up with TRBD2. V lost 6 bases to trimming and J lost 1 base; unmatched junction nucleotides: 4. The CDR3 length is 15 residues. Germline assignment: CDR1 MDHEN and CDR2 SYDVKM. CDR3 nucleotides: TGTGCCAGCAGGCACCTAGCGGGGGGCCAAGAGACCCAGTACTTC. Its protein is CASRHLAGGQETQYF.

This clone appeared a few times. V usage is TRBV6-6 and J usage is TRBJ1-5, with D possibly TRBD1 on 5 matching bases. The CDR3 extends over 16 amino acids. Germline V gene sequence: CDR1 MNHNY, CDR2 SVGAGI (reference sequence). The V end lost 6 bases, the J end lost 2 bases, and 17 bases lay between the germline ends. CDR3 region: CASSLNPGFGNQPQHF. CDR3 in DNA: TGTGCCAGCAGCCTTAACCCAGGGTTTGGCAATCAGCCCCAGCATTTT.

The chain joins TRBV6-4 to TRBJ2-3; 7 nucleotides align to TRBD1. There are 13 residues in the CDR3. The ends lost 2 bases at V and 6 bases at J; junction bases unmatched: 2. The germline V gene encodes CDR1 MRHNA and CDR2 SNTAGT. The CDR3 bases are TGTGCCAGCAGTGACCTGACAGGGGATACGCAGTATTTT. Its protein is CASSDLTGDTQYF.